The rows below give T cell receptor beta chains drawn from one sample of a study of CD8 T cells in ankylosing spondylitis. TCRdb recomputed calls from the 5' RACE reads with MiXCR, one row per CDR3 protein. The sample carries about 150,000 distinct CDR3 sequences, around 45% recorded once. The sample was synovial fluid, either unsorted or a sorted T cell fraction (not recorded which). These receptors originate from a male donor with ankylosing spondylitis. CDR3s include the opening cysteine and the closing phenylalanine or tryptophan. D genes are given only for firm matches. The listing skips clone size in some rows; elsewhere it reads once, few, many or a size class.

>-|-|TRBV7-9|TRBJ1-1
CASSLFGGGTEAFF
TGTGCCAGCAGCTTATTTGGGGGCGGGACTGAAGCTTTCTTT
>TRBD2|few|TRBV7-3|TRBJ2-2
CASSFHGTSGVNTGELFF
TGTGCCAGCAGCTTCCACGGGACTAGCGGGGTGAACACCGGGGAGCTGTTTTTT
>TRBD1|-|TRBV12-3/TRBV12-4|TRBJ2-2
CASSDRGYRAGELFF
TGTGCCAGCAGTGACAGGGGTTATCGAGCCGGGGAGCTGTTTTTT
>TRBD1|-|TRBV2|TRBJ1-2
CASSDMGTGMDGYTF
TGTGCCAGCAGTGATATGGGGACAGGGATGGATGGCTACACCTTC
>-|-|TRBV11-1|TRBJ2-1
CASSLYRGISINYNEQFF
TGTGCCAGCAGCTTATATCGCGGAATCTCTATCAACTACAATGAGCAGTTCTTC
>-|-|TRBV7-9|TRBJ2-2
CASSWAGAAYTGELFF
TGTGCCAGCAGCTGGGCTGGTGCGGCGTACACCGGGGAGCTGTTTTTT
>-|-|TRBV3-1|TRBJ2-5
CASSQEYWPHQETQYF
TGTGCCAGCAGCCAAGAATACTGGCCCCACCAAGAGACCCAGTACTTC
>-|many|TRBV4-1|TRBJ2-3
CASSQDRGSTDTQYF
TGCGCCAGCAGCCAAGATCGAGGTAGCACAGATACGCAGTATTTT
>-|-|TRBV28|TRBJ2-5
CASSLWQGSQETQYF
TGTGCCAGCAGTTTATGGCAGGGATCCCAAGAGACCCAGTACTTC
>TRBD1|few|TRBV6-2/TRBV6-3|TRBJ1-1
CASSYSGTAMNTEAFF
TGTGCCAGCAGTTATTCCGGGACAGCCATGAACACTGAAGCTTTCTTT
>-|-|TRBV7-3|TRBJ1-1
CASSSMGSTEAFF
TGTGCCAGCAGCTCAATGGGATCCACTGAAGCTTTCTTT
>-|-|TRBV12-3/TRBV12-4|TRBJ2-7
CASSLVGSGRGQYF
TGTGCCAGCAGTTTAGTCGGTTCGGGTCGGGGGCAGTACTTC
>-|-|TRBV4-1|TRBJ2-1
CASSQGGSWLYNEQFF
TGCGCCAGCAGCCAAGGCGGGTCCTGGCTCTACAATGAGCAGTTCTTC
>TRBD2|few|TRBV12-3/TRBV12-4|TRBJ2-2
CASSPTSGNTGELFF
TGTGCCAGCAGTCCGACTAGCGGTAACACCGGGGAGCTGTTTTTT
>TRBD2|-|TRBV7-9|TRBJ2-3
CASSLGTSGSDTQYF
TGTGCCAGCAGCCTAGGGACTAGCGGGAGTGATACGCAGTATTTT
>-|few|TRBV12-5|TRBJ1-1
CASGFPRERMNTEAFF
TGTGCTAGTGGTTTCCCGCGTGAGAGGATGAACACTGAAGCTTTCTTT
>TRBD2|many|TRBV5-6|TRBJ2-2
CASSLRLAGDYAGELFF
TGTGCCAGCAGCTTGCGTCTAGCGGGAGATTATGCCGGGGAGCTGTTTTTT
>-|-|TRBV11-2|TRBJ1-1
CASSLNPGLNTEAFF
TGTGCCAGCAGCTTAAATCCGGGACTGAACACTGAAGCTTTCTTT
>-|-|TRBV6-1|TRBJ1-1
CASSEWTENTEAFF
TGTGCCAGCAGTGAATGGACAGAAAACACTGAAGCTTTCTTT
>-|-|TRBV7-2|TRBJ2-7
CASSLVGGLPYEQYF
TGTGCCAGCAGCTTAGTAGGGGGATTACCCTACGAGCAGTACTTC
>TRBD1|many|TRBV7-9|TRBJ1-2
CASSLSGQGAHGYTF
TGTGCCAGCAGCCTGTCCGGACAGGGGGCGCATGGCTACACCTTC
>-|few|TRBV6-4|TRBJ2-3
CASSDSNTDTQYF
TGTGCCAGCAGTGACTCGAACACAGATACGCAGTATTTT
>TRBD1|few|TRBV10-3|TRBJ2-7
CAISAPGQERTYEQYF
TGTGCCATCAGTGCCCCGGGACAGGAAAGAACCTACGAGCAGTACTTC
>-|-|TRBV9|TRBJ2-1
CASSPTGSYNEQFF
TGTGCCAGCAGCCCGACCGGGTCCTACAATGAGCAGTTCTTC
>TRBD1|few|TRBV10-3|TRBJ2-7
CAISEPGDSSYEQYF
TGTGCCATCAGTGAGCCTGGGGACAGCTCCTACGAGCAGTACTTC
>-|once|TRBV25-1|TRBJ2-7
CASSEWREYEQYF
TGTGCCAGCAGTGAGTGGAGGGAGTACGAGCAGTACTTC
>-|many|TRBV12-3/TRBV12-4|TRBJ2-3
CASSFGGSTDTQYF
TGTGCCAGCAGTTTTGGGGGAAGCACAGATACGCAGTATTTT
>-|few|TRBV7-2|TRBJ1-1
CASSLPAWPYHIFTEAFF
TGTGCCAGCAGCTTACCGGCGTGGCCGTACCACATTTTTACTGAAGCTTTCTTT
>-|-|TRBV27|TRBJ2-7
CASSPLAGPIYEQYF
TGTGCCAGCAGTCCCCTAGCCGGACCCATCTACGAGCAGTACTTC
>TRBD1|few|TRBV11-2|TRBJ1-4
CASSRRTGEGVATNEKLFF
TGTGCCAGCAGCCGCCGGACAGGGGAGGGTGTTGCAACTAATGAAAAACTGTTTTTT
>TRBD2|-|TRBV20-1|TRBJ2-2
CSAGRGEDGELFF
TGCAGTGCCGGGAGGGGCGAAGACGGGGAGCTGTTTTTT
>-|-|TRBV18|TRBJ2-7
CASSPTMEDSGIYEQYF
TGTGCCAGCTCACCCACAATGGAGGATAGCGGAATCTACGAGCAGTACTTC
>-|-|TRBV29-1|TRBJ1-2
CSVEMVGGEPNYGYTF
TGCAGCGTTGAGATGGTGGGGGGGGAGCCTAACTATGGCTACACCTTC
>-|many|TRBV15|TRBJ2-7
CATSRDHQDYEQYF
TGTGCCACCAGCAGAGATCATCAGGACTACGAGCAGTACTTC
>-|many|TRBV13|TRBJ1-1
CASSLGGGNTEAFF
TGTGCCAGCAGCTTAGGAGGGGGGAACACTGAAGCTTTCTTT
>TRBD1|-|TRBV3-1|TRBJ1-1
CASSQPTGVETEAFF
TGTGCCAGCAGCCAACCAACAGGGGTAGAGACTGAAGCTTTCTTT
>-|once|TRBV19|TRBJ2-2
CASSKPLRVLSTGELFF
TGTGCCAGTAGCAAACCTCTAAGGGTCCTCTCCACCGGGGAGCTGTTTTTT
>-|-|TRBV16|TRBJ1-5
CASSQLMLTRNQPQHF
TGTGCCAGCAGCCAATTAATGTTGACACGTAATCAGCCCCAGCATTTT
>-|few|TRBV4-1|TRBJ1-1
CASSQELTFPMNTEAFF
TGCGCCAGCAGCCAAGAATTGACCTTTCCCATGAACACTGAAGCTTTCTTT
>-|few|TRBV4-1|TRBJ1-2
CASSQVGGAGYGYTF
TGCGCCAGCAGCCAAGTTGGGGGGGCGGGGTATGGCTACACCTTC
>TRBD1|-|TRBV7-9|TRBJ2-5
CASSMKGTGVGETQYF
TGTGCCAGCAGCATGAAAGGGACAGGGGTTGGTGAGACCCAGTACTTC
>TRBD2|few|TRBV7-2|TRBJ2-1
CASATSGSGEQFF
TGTGCCAGCGCGACTAGCGGAAGTGGTGAGCAGTTCTTC
>TRBD2|-|TRBV12-3/TRBV12-4|TRBJ2-4
CASSPWTSGSWAKNIQYF
TGTGCCAGCAGTCCCTGGACTAGCGGGAGCTGGGCCAAAAACATTCAGTACTTC
>-|-|TRBV12-3/TRBV12-4|TRBJ1-1
CASSPAGWNTEAFF
TGTGCCAGCAGTCCGGCAGGTTGGAACACTGAAGCTTTCTTT
>-|few|TRBV12-3/TRBV12-4|TRBJ2-2
CASTHTGELFF
TGTGCCAGCACCCACACCGGGGAGCTGTTTTTT